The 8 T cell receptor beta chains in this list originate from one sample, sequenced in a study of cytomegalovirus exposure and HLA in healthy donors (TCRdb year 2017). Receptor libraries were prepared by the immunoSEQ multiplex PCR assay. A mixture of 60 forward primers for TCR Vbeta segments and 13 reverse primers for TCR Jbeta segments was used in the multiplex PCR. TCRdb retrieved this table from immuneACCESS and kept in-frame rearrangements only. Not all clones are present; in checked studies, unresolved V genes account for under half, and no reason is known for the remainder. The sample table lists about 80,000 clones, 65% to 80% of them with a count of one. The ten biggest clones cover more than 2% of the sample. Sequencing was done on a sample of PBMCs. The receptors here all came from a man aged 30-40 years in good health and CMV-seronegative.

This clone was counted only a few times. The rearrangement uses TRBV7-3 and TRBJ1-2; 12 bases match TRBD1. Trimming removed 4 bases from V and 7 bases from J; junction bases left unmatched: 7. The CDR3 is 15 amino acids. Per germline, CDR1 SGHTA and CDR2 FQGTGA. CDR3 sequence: CASSSTPGQGAGYTF. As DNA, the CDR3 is TGTGCCAGCAGCTCGACACCGGGACAGGGGGCTGGCTACACCTTC.

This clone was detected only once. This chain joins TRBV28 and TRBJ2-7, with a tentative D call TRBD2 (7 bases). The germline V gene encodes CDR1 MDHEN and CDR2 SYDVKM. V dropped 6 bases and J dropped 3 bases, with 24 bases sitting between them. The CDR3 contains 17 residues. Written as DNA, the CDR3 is TGTGCCAGCAGCCCTGCGTACGGGCGGGGGCCACTCTACGAGCAGTACTTC. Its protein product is CASSPAYGRGPLYEQYF.

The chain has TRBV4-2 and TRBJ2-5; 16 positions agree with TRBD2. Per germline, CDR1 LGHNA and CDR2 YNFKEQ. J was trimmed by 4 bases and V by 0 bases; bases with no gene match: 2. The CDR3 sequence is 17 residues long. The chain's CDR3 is CASSQDGTSGGAETQYF. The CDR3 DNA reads TGTGCCAGCAGCCAAGATGGGACTAGCGGGGGGGCAGAGACCCAGTACTTC.

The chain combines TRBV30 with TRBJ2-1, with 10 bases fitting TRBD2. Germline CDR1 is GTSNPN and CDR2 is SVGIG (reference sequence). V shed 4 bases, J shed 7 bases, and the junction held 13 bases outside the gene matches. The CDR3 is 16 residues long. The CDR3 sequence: CAWNSRTSGGGNEQFF. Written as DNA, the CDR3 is TGTGCCTGGAATTCACGGACTAGCGGAGGGGGAAATGAGCAGTTCTTC.

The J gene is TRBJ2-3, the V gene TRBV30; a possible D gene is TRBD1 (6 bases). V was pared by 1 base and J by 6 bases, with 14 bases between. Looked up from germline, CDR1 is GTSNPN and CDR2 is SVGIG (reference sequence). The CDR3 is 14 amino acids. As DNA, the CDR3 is TGTGCCTGGAGTGCGAACAGGGCAAGGGATACGCAGTATTTT. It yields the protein CAWSANRARDTQYF.

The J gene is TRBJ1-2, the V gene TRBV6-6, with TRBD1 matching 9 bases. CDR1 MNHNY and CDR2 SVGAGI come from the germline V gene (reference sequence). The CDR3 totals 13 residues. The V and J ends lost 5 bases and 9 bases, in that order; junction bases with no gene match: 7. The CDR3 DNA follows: TGTGCCAGCAGTCGGGACAGGGTGAGGAGCTACACCTTC. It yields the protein CASSRDRVRSYTF.

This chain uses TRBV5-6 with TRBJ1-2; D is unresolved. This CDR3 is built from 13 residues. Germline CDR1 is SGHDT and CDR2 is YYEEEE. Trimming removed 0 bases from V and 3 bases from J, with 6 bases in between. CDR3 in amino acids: CASSLATDYGYTF. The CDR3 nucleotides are TGTGCCAGCAGCTTGGCAACGGACTATGGCTACACCTTC.

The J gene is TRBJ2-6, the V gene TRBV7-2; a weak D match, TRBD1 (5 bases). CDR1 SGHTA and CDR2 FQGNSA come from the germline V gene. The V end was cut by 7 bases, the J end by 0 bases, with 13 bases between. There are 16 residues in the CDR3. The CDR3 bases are TGTGCCAGCACCCCAGACAGACTCTCTGGGGCCAACGTCCTGACTTTC. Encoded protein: CASTPDRLSGANVLTF.